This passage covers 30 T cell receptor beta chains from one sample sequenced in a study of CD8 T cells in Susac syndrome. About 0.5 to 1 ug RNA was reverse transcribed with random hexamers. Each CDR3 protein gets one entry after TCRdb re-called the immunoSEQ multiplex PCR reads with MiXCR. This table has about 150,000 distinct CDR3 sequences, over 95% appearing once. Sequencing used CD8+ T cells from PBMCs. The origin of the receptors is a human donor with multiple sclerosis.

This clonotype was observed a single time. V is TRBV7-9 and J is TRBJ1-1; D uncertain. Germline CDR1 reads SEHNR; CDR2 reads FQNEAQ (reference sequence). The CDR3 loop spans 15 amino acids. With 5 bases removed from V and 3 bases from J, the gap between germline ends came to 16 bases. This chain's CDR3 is CASSARKTGDTEAFF. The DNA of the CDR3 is TGTGCCAGCAGCGCCAGAAAGACTGGGGACACTGAAGCTTTCTTT.

In DNA form, the CDR3 reads TGCGCCAGCAGCTTCCGACAGGGATCTATCCACGAGCAGTACTTC. Protein product: CASSFRQGSIHEQYF. The V and J genes are TRBV5-1 and TRBJ2-7, with TRBD1 matching 7 bases. CDR3 length: 15 amino acids. Germline loops: CDR1 SGHRS, CDR2 YFSETQ. The V segment lost 2 bases and the J segment 5 bases; nucleotides outside the gene matches: 10.

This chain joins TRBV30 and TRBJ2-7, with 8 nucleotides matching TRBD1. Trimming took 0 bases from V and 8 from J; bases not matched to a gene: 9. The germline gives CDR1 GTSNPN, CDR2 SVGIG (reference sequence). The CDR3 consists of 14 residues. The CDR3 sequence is CAWSVGQGNTKQYF. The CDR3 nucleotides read TGTGCCTGGAGTGTTGGACAGGGTAATACCAAGCAGTACTTC.

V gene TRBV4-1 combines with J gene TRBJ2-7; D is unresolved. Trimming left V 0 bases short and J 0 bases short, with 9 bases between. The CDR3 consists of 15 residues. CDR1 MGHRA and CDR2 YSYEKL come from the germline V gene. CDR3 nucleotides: TGCGCCAGCAGCCAAGACCGCTCGCGCTCCTACGAGCAGTACTTC. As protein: CASSQDRSRSYEQYF.

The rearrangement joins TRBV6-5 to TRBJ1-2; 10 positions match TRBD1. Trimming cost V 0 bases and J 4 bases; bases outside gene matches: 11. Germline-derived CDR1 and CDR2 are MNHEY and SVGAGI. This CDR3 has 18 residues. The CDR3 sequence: CASSYSPGQGLEGYGYTF. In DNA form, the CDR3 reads TGTGCCAGCAGTTACTCTCCGGGACAGGGGTTAGAGGGCTATGGCTACACCTTC.

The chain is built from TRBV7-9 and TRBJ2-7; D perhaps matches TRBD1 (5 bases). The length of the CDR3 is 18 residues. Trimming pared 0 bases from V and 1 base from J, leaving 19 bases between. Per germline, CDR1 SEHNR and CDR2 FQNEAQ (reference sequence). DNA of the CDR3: TGTGCCAGCAGCTTAGCGCTAATATTGACAGCTAATTCCTACGAGCAGTACGTC. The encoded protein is CASSLALILTANSYEQYV.

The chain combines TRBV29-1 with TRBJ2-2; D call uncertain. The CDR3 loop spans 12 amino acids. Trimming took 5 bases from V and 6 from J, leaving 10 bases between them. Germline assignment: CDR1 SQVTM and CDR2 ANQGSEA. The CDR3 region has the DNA TGCAGCGTTAATCAGCAGTCCGGGGAGCTGTTTTTT. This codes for CSVNQQSGELFF.

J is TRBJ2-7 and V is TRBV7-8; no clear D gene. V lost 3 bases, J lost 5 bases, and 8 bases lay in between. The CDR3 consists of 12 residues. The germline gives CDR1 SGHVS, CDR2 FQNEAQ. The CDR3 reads CASSLTLNEQYV. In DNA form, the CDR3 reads TGTGCCAGCAGCTTGACCCTGAACGAGCAGTACGTC.

As DNA, the CDR3 is TGTGCCAGTCAGCTAGCGGGCCGAGCGACAGATACGCAGTATTTT. It codes for CASQLAGRATDTQYF. V gene TRBV6-5 combines with J gene TRBJ2-3; 8 bases match TRBD2. V shed 9 bases and J 3 bases; nucleotides not matched to a gene: 11. CDR3 length: 15 residues. The germline V gene encodes CDR1 MNHEY and CDR2 SVGAGI.

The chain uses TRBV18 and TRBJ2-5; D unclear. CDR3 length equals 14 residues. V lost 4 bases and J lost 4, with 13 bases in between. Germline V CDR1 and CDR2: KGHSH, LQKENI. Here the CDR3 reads CASSQDTKGETQYF. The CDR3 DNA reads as TGTGCCAGCTCACAAGACACTAAAGGAGAGACCCAGTACTTC.

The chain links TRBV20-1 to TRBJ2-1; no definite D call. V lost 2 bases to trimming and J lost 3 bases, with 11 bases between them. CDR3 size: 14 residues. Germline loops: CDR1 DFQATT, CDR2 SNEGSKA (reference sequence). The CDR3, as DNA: TGCAGTGCTAGAAGCGCAGTACTCTACAATGAGCAGTTCTTC. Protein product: CSARSAVLYNEQFF.

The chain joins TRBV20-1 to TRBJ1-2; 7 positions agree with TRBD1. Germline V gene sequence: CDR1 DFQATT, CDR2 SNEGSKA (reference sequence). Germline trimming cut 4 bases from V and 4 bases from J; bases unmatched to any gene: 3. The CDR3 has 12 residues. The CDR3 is CSATGGGYGYTF. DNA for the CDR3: TGCAGTGCTACAGGGGGAGGCTATGGCTACACCTTC.

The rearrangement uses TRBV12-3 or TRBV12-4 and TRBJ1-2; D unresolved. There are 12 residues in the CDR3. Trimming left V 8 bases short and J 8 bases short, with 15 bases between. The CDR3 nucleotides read TGTGCCAGCTGTATGGGCCTATCGGGCTACACCTTC. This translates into CASCMGLSGYTF.

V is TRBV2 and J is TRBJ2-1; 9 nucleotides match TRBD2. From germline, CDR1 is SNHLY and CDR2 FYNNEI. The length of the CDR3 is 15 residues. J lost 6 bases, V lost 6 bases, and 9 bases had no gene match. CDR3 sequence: CASRISAGGPNEQFF. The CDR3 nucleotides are TGTGCCAGCAGGATAAGCGCGGGGGGGCCCAATGAGCAGTTCTTC. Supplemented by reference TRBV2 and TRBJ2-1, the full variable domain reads EPEVTQTPSHQVTQMGQEVILRCVPISNHLYFYWYRQILGQKVEFLVSFYNNEISEKSEIFDDQFSVERPDGSNFTLKIRSTKLEDSAMYFCASRISAGGPNEQFFGPGTRLTVL.

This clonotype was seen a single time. CDR3 in amino acids: CASSLTTSGGYLETQYF. DNA for the CDR3: TGTGCCAGCAGCTTAACGACTAGCGGGGGATATCTAGAGACCCAGTACTTC. The genes are TRBV7-9 and TRBJ2-5, with 12 bases that match TRBD2. Trimming took 2 bases from V and 4 from J; bases not matched to a gene: 8. This CDR3 has 17 residues. Germline V lookup: CDR1 SEHNR, CDR2 FQNEAQ (reference sequence).

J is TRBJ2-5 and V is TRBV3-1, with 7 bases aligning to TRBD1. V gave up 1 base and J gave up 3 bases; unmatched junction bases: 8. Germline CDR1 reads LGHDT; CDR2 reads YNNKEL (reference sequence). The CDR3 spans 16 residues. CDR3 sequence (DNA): TGTGCCAGCAGCCAAGGAAACCAGGGGGAAAAAGAGACCCAGTACTTC. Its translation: CASSQGNQGEKETQYF.

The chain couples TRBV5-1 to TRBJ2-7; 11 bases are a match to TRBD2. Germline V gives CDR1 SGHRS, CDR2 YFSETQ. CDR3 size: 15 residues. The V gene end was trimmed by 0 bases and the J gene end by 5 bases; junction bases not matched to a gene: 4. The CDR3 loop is CASSLEGTSGDEQYF. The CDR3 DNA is TGCGCCAGCAGCTTGGAGGGGACTAGCGGTGACGAGCAGTACTTC.

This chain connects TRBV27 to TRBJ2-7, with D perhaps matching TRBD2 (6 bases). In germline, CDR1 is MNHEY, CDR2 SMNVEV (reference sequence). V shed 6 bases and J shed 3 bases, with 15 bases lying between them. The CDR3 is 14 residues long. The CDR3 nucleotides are TGTGCCAGCAGCCCCATCATGGGAGGCTACGAGCAGTACGTC. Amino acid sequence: CASSPIMGGYEQYV.

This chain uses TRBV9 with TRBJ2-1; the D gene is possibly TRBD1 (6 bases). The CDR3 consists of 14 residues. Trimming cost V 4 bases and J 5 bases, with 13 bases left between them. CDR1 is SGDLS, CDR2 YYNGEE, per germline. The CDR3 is CASSLPQGHNEQFF. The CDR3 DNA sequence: TGTGCCAGCAGCCTTCCTCAGGGGCACAATGAGCAGTTCTTC.

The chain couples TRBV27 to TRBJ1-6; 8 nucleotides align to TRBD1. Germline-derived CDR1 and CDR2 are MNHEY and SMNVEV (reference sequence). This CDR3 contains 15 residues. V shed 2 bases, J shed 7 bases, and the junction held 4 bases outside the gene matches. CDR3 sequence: CASSLPRTGNSPLHF. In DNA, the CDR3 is TGTGCCAGCAGTTTACCCCGGACAGGGAATTCACCCCTCCACTTT.

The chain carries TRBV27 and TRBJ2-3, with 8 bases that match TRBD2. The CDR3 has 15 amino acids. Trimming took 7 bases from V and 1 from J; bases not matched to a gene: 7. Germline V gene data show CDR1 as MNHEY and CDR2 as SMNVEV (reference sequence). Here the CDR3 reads CASTHSGVGTDTQYF. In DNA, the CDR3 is TGTGCCAGCACTCATAGCGGGGTGGGCACAGATACGCAGTATTTT.

Here the CDR3 DNA reads TGTGCCAGCAGCCAATTCGCGCGGGGGGGCGGCACAGATACGCAGTATTTT. It yields the protein CASSQFARGGGTDTQYF. This chain links TRBV3-1 with TRBJ2-3; 9 positions match TRBD2. Germline CDR1 LGHDT, CDR2 YNNKEL (reference sequence). Trimming removed 2 bases from V and 1 base from J; junction bases left unmatched: 7. CDR3 length equals 17 residues.

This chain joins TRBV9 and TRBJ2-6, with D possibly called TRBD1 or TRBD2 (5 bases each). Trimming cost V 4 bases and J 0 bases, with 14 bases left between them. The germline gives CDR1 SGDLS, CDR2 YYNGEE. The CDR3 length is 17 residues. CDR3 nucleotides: TGTGCCAGCAGCCGTAGGTCGGGGACCTCTGGGGCCAACGTCCTGACTTTC. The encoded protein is CASSRRSGTSGANVLTF. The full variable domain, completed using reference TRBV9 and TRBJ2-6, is DSGVTQTPKHLITATGQRVTLRCSPRSGDLSVYWYQQSLDQGLQFLIQYYNGEERAKGNILERFSAQQFPDLHSELNLSSLELGDSALYFCASSRRSGTSGANVLTFGAGSRLTVL.

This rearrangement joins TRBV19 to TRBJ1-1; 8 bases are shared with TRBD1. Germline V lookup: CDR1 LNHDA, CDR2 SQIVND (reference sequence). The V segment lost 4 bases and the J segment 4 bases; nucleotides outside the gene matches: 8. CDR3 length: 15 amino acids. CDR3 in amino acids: CASSNPPGGFTEAFF. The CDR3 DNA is TGTGCCAGTAGTAACCCCCCAGGGGGCTTCACTGAAGCTTTCTTT.

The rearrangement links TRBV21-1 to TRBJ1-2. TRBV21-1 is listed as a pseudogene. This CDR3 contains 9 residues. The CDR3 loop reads CASPKGYTF. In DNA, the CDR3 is TGTGCCAGCCCAAAGGGCTACACCTTC.

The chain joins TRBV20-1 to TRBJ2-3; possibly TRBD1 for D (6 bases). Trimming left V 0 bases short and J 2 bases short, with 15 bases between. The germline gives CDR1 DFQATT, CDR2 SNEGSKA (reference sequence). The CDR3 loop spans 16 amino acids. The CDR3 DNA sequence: TGCAGTGCTAGAGAGGGGCCGGGACAAAACACAGATACGCAGTATTTT. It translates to CSAREGPGQNTDTQYF.

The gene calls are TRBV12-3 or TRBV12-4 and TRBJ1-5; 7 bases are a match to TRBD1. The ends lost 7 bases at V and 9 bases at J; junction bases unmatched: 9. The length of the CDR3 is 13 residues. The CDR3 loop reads CASNTGANWPQHF. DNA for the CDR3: TGTGCCAGCAATACAGGGGCGAATTGGCCCCAGCATTTT.

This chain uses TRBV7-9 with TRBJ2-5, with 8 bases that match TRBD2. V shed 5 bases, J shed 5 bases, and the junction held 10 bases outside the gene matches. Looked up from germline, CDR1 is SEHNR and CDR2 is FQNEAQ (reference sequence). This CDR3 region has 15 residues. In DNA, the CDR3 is TGTGCCAGCAGCGCCAGCGGGACTAGGACCGAGACCCAGTACTTC. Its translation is CASSASGTRTETQYF.

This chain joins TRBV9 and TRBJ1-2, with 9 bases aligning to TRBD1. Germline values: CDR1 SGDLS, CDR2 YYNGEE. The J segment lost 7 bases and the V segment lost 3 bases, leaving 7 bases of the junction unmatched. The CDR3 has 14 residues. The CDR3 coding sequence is TGTGCCAGCAGCGCCTCCGGGACAGGGAGTGGCTACACCTTC. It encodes CASSASGTGSGYTF.

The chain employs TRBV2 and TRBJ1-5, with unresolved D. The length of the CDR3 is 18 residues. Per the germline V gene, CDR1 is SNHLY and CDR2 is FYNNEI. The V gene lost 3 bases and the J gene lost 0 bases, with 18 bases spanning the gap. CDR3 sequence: CASSDNGEAAYSNQPQHF. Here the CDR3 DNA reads TGTGCCAGCAGTGATAACGGGGAGGCAGCTTATAGCAATCAGCCCCAGCATTTT.